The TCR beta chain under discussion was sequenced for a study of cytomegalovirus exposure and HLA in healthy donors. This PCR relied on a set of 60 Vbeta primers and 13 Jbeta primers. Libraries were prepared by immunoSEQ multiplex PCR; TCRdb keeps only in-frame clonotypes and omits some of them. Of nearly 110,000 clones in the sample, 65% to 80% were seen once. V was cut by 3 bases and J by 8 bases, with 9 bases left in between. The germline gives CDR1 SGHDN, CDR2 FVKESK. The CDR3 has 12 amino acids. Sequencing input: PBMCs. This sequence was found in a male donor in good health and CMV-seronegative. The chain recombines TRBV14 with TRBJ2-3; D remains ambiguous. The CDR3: CASSHGPRTQYF. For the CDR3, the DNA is TGTGCCAGCAGCCACGGTCCGCGTACGCAGTATTTT.